These 9 T cell receptor beta chains came from one sample sequenced in a study of identical twins. TCRdb redid the calling of the 5' RACE reads with MiXCR, one entry per CDR3 protein. This table has around 250,000 distinct CDR3 sequences, under 8.5% appearing once. This same sample was also part of a study on T cells expressing NK-cell markers.

The sequenced sample was CD8+ T cells sorted from blood. Receptor source: a woman aged 18-29 years in good health.

This clonotype has just a few counts. The chain is built from TRBV19 and TRBJ2-2; 11 nucleotides match TRBD2. The ends lost 8 bases at V and 1 base at J; junction bases unmatched: 3. Germline assignment: CDR1 LNHDA and CDR2 SQIVND (reference sequence). This CDR3 has 15 residues. The DNA of the CDR3 is TGTGCCAGTGTTGGACTAGCGGGGAACACCGGGGAGCTGTTTTTT. It specifies CASVGLAGNTGELFF.

This chain joins TRBV7-9 and TRBJ1-3; TRBD1 agrees at 8 bases. The trim removed 4 bases at V and 0 bases at J, leaving 8 bases unmatched. Germline loops: CDR1 SEHNR, CDR2 FQNEAQ (reference sequence). This CDR3 region has 17 residues. CDR3 DNA: TGTGCCAGCAGCTCCAACAGGGGGGGGACCTCTGGAAACACCATATATTTT. Its protein product is CASSSNRGGTSGNTIYF.

This clonotype was found a few times. The chain links TRBV5-6 to TRBJ1-2; possible D gene TRBD1, 6 bases. Germline values: CDR1 SGHDT, CDR2 YYEEEE. The CDR3 has 12 amino acids. Trimming removed 6 bases from V and 8 bases from J, with 14 bases in between. CDR3 loop: CASNLQGNGYTF. The CDR3 DNA reads TGTGCCAGCAACTTACAGGGAAACGGCTACACCTTC.

In its sample, this clonotype was seen many times. The rearrangement uses TRBV29-1 and TRBJ2-2; D tentatively fits TRBD1 or TRBD2 (5 bases each). This CDR3 comprises 12 residues. The germline V gene has CDR1 SQVTM and CDR2 ANQGSEA. Trimming removed 4 bases from V and 4 bases from J, with 7 bases in between. Here the CDR3 DNA reads TGCAGCGTTGTGGGGGTCACCGGGGAGCTGTTTTTT. Protein: CSVVGVTGELFF.

This chain connects TRBV11-3 to TRBJ1-1; D might be TRBD1 (6 bases). Trimming removed 1 base from V and 3 bases from J, with 12 bases in between. Germline CDR1 reads SGHNT; CDR2 reads YENEEA. The CDR3 spans 15 residues. CDR3 region: CASSLAGAEYTEAFF. Written as DNA, the CDR3 is TGTGCCAGCAGCTTAGCGGGGGCAGAGTACACTGAAGCTTTCTTT.

This CDR3 is CSARERGGSYNEQFF. Here the CDR3 DNA reads TGCAGTGCTAGGGAGCGGGGAGGGTCCTACAATGAGCAGTTCTTC. The chain links TRBV20-1 to TRBJ2-1, with 7 bases identical to TRBD2. Trimming took 3 bases from V and 1 from J; bases not matched to a gene: 6. Germline CDR1 is DFQATT and CDR2 is SNEGSKA (reference sequence). This CDR3 is built from 15 residues.

This clonotype showed up many times. The V call is TRBV20-1, the J call TRBJ1-4, with a tentative D call TRBD1 (5 bases). The germline gives CDR1 DFQATT, CDR2 SNEGSKA (reference sequence). This CDR3 spans 15 amino acids. Trimming pared 0 bases from V and 2 bases from J, leaving 10 bases between. The CDR3 loop is CSARDRGATNEKLFF. The CDR3 DNA follows: TGCAGTGCTAGAGATCGAGGGGCGACTAATGAAAAACTGTTTTTT.

This clonotype came up a few times. The V and J genes are TRBV20-1 and TRBJ1-3; the D gene is possibly TRBD1 (5 bases). With 1 base removed from V and 4 bases from J, the gap between germline ends came to 11 bases. This CDR3 is built from 14 residues. Per germline, CDR1 DFQATT and CDR2 SNEGSKA (reference sequence). CDR3 in amino acids: CSARVAGQGNTIYF. CDR3 bases: TGCAGTGCTAGAGTTGCGGGGCAAGGAAACACCATATATTTT.

The sample holds many counts of this clonotype. The rearrangement uses TRBV14 and TRBJ1-2; D not certain. CDR1 and CDR2 from the germline V gene are SGHDN and FVKESK. This CDR3 is built from 17 residues. V lost 0 bases, J lost 1 base, and 15 bases lay in between. In nucleotides, the CDR3 is TGTGCCAGCAGCCAAGACAGCGACCCCCTGAATAACTATGGCTACACCTTC. Protein sequence: CASSQDSDPLNNYGYTF.